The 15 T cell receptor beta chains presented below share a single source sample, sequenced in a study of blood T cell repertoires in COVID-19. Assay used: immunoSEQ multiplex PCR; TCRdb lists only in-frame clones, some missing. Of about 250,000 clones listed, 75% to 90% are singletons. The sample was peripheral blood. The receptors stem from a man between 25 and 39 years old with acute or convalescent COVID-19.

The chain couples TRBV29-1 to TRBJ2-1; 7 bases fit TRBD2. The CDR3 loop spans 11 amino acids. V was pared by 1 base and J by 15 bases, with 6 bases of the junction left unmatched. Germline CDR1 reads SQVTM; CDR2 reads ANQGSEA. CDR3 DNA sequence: TGCAGCGTTGAAGGGCCTAGCGGCCCGTTCTTC. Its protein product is CSVEGPSGPFF.

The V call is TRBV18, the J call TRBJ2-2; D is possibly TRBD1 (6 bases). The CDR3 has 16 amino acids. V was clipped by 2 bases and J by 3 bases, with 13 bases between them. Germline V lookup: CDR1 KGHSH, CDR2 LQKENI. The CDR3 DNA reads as TGTGCCAGCTCACCAAACAGGGTCACCTACACCGGGGAGCTGTTTTTT. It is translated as CASSPNRVTYTGELFF.

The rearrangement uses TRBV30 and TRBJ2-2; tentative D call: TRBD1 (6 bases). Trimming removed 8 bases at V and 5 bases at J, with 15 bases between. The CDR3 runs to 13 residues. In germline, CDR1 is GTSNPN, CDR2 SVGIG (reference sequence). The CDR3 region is CARTGTTTGELFF. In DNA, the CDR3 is TGTGCCCGAACCGGGACAACGACCGGGGAGCTGTTTTTT.

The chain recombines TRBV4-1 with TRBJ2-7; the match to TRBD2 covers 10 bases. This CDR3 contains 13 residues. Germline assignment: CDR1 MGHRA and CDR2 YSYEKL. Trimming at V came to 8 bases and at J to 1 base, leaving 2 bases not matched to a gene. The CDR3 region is CASQREGSYEQYF. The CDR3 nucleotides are TGCGCCAGCCAGCGGGAGGGATCCTACGAGCAGTACTTC.

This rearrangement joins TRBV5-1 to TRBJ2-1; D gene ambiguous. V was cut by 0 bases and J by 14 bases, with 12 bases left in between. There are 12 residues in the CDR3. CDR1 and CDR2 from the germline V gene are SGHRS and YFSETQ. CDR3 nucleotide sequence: TGCGCCAGCAGCTTGGACACCCCGTCGAAGTTCTTC. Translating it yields CASSLDTPSKFF. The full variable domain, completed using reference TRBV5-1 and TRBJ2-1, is KAGVTQTPRYLIKTRGQQVTLSCSPISGHRSVSWYQQTPGQGLQFLFEYFSETQRNKGNFPGRFSGRQFSNSRSEMNVSTLELGDSALYLCASSLDTPSKFFGPGTRLTVL.

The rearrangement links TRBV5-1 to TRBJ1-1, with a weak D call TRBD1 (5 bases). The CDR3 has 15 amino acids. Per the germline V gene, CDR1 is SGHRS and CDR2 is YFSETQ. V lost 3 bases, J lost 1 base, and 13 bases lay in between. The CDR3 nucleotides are TGCGCCAGCAGCTGGGAGGGGCCAAGGAACACTGAAGCTTTCTTT. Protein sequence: CASSWEGPRNTEAFF.

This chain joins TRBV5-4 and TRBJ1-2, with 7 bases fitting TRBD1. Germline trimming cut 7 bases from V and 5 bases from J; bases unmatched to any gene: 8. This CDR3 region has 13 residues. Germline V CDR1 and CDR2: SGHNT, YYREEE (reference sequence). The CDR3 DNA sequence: TGTGCCAGCCACCCCGACAGGGAATATGGCTACACCTTC. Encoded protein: CASHPDREYGYTF.

CDR3 residues: CASSLRTGGYNEQFF. CDR3 coding DNA: TGTGCCAGCAGCCTTAGGACAGGGGGGTACAATGAGCAGTTCTTC. The J gene is TRBJ2-1, the V gene TRBV7-9, with 10 bases aligning to TRBD1. V was clipped by 5 bases and J by 4 bases; unmatched bases: 5. Germline V gives CDR1 SEHNR, CDR2 FQNEAQ (reference sequence). The CDR3 extends over 15 amino acids.

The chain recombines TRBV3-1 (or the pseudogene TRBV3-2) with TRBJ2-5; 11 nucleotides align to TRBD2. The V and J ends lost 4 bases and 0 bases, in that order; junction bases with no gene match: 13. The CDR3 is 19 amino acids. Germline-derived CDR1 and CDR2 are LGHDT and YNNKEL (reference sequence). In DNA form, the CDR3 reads TGTGCCAGCAGCCCGGGACTAGCGGCTGAAAAAAAGTACCAAGAGACCCAGTACTTC. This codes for CASSPGLAAEKKYQETQYF.

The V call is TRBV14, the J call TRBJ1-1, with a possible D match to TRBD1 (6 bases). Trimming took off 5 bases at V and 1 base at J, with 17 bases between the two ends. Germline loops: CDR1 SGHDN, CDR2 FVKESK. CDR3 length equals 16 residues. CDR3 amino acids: CASSETLGQRNTEAFF. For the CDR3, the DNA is TGTGCCAGCAGCGAGACCTTAGGACAGCGGAACACTGAAGCTTTCTTT.

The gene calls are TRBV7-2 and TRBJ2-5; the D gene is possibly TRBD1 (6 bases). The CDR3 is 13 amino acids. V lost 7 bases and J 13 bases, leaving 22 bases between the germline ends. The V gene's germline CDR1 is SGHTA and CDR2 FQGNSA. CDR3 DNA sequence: TGTGCCAGCATCCCTCCGGGACAACATCTTCGGTACTTC. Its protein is CASIPPGQHLRYF. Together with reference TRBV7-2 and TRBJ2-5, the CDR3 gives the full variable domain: GAGVSQSPSNKVTEKGKDVELRCDPISGHTALYWYRQSLGQGLEFLIYFQGNSAPDKSGLPSDRFSAERTGGSVSTLTIQRTQQEDSAVYLCASIPPGQHLRYFGPGTRLLVL.

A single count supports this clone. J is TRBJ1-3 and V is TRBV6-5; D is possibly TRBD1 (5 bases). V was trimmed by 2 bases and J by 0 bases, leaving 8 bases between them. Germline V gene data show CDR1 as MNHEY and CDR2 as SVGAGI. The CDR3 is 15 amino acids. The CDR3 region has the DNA TGTGCCAGCAGTTACGGACAAATCTCTGGAAACACCATATATTTT. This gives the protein CASSYGQISGNTIYF.

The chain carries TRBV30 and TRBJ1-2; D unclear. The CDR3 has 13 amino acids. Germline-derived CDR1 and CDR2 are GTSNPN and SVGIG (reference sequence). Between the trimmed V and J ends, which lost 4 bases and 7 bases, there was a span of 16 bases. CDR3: CAWTPRRTGGYTF. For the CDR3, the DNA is TGTGCCTGGACCCCAAGGAGGACCGGTGGCTACACCTTC.

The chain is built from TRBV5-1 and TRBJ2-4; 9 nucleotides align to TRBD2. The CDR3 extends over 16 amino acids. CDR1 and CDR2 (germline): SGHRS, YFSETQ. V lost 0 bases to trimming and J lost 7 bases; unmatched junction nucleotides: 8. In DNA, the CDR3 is TGCGCCAGCAGCTTGGCCAGCGGGGGGCGCTATAACATTCAGTACTTC. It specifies CASSLASGGRYNIQYF.

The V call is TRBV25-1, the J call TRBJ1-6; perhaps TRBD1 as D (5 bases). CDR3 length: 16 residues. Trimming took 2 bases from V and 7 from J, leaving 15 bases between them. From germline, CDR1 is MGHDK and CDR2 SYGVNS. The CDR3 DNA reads TGTGCCAGCAGTGAAGGGGGGGTACAGACCAATTCACCCCTCCACTTT. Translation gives CASSEGGVQTNSPLHF.